This TCR beta chain appears in the sequencing data of a study of molecular identifiers for immune sequencing clone quantification. Background on the study: Replicate runs used RNA from about 19,000 or 110,000 naive CD8 cells, which was split five ways into aliquots, and four of those aliquots were then sequenced.

This clonotype was observed a few times. Its matching antigen is unknown. Germline CDR1 SGHVS, CDR2 FNYEAQ. This CDR3 comprises 13 residues. V dropped 5 bases and J dropped 8; count of bases not matched to a gene: 6. Findings of the study overall: Clones with over 20 RNA copies captured over 99% of effector molecules but under 1% of naive ones.

The bulk TCR libraries were made with methods described before and with listed TCR primers. One entry per CDR3 protein results from TCRdb running MiXCR on the PCR reads. Here the sample spans approximately 59,000 distinct CDR3 sequences, around a sixth being singletons. The specimen sequenced was naive CD8+ T cells from blood, with Jurkat cell RNA spiked in. Subset meaning: FACS-sorted CD8+CD4-CCR7+CD45RA+ naive T cells. The chain combines TRBV7-6 with TRBJ2-1, with 7 bases that match TRBD1. The origin of this receptor is a human donor in good health. Some libraries in this study had Jurkat cell RNA spiked in. This CDR3 reads CASSPRQGYEQFF. The CDR3 DNA reads TGTGCCAGCAGCCCCAGACAGGGCTATGAGCAGTTCTTC.